The present TCR beta chain was sequenced within a study of T cells after somatic rescue of genetic block. The CDR3 loop spans 16 amino acids. Germline V gene data show CDR1 as MNHEY and CDR2 as SMNVEV (reference sequence). V lost 5 bases and J lost 4; bases outside the gene matches: 10. This clone was seen only once. Assay used: immunoSEQ multiplex PCR; TCRdb lists only in-frame clones, some missing. The sample lists approximately 8,000 clones, 75% to 90% seen once, with 25% in the top ten. Sequencing used peripheral blood mononuclear cells (PBMCs). The source is a boy between 10 and 17 years old. The chain recombines TRBV27 with TRBJ1-2; 10 nucleotides match TRBD1. This CDR3 is CASSPGTGVKSYGYTF. The CDR3, as DNA: TGTGCCAGCAGTCCCGGGACAGGGGTAAAATCCTATGGCTACACCTTC.